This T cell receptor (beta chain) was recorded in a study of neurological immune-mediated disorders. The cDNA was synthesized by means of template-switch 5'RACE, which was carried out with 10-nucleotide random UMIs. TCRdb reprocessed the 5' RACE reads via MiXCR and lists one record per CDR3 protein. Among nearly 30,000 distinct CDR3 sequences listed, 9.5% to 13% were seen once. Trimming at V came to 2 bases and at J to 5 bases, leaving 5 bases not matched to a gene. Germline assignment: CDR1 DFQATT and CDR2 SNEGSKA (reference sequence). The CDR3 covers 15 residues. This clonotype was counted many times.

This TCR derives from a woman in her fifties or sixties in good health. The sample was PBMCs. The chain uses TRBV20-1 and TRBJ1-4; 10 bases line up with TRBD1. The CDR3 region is CSARPWTGGNEKLFF. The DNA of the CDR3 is TGCAGTGCTAGACCCTGGACAGGGGGAAATGAAAAACTGTTTTTT.